Listed here are 32 T cell receptor beta chains from one sample, sequenced in a study of shared clonotypes between healthy human individuals (dated by TCRdb to about 2020). Receptor libraries were prepared by the immunoSEQ multiplex PCR assay. TCRdb mirrors the immuneACCESS table, restricted to in-frame sequences. Some clones are absent from its copies; in checked studies, under half trace to an unresolved V gene, and the reason for the others is unknown. In all, the sample holds about 2.4 million clones, and 80% to 95% of those were seen once. The ten largest clones take up 0.35% to 0.45% of the sample. Sequences were obtained from naive CD4+ T cells from PBMCs. The intended sense of this specimen's cell subset or site label: CD45RA+ positively selected. The receptors come from a man between 18 and 29 years old in good health. Some clones in this sample may be carry-over from other donors' samples.

A note on this clone: The same CDR3 also results from other DNA sequences found in this sample. V and J are TRBV19 and TRBJ1-1; D unclear. The V gene's germline CDR1 is LNHDA and CDR2 SQIVND (reference sequence). The CDR3 totals 14 residues. Trimming left V 3 bases short and J 0 bases short, with 8 bases between. CDR3 region: CASSMRGMNTEAFF. In DNA, the CDR3 is TGTGCCAGTAGTATGCGGGGAATGAACACTGAAGCTTTCTTT.

The DNA for the CDR3 is TGTGCCAGCAGTGAAATAGAGGAGGGGCAGTATTTT. Amino acids: CASSEIEEGQYF. The J gene is TRBJ2-3, the V gene TRBV2; tentatively, D is TRBD2 (6 bases). V dropped 2 bases and J dropped 11 bases, with 11 bases sitting between them. CDR3 length: 12 residues. Germline lookup yields CDR1 SNHLY and CDR2 FYNNEI.

CDR3 nucleotide sequence: TGTGCCAGCGCTGGGGACCAAGAGACCCAGTACTTC. As protein: CASAGDQETQYF. The chain recombines TRBV6-5 with TRBJ2-5; no clear D gene. The length of the CDR3 is 12 residues. V was pared by 8 bases and J by 0 bases, with 7 bases between. CDR1 MNHEY and CDR2 SVGAGI come from the germline V gene.

The chain joins TRBV5-1 to TRBJ2-5, with D possibly TRBD2 on 5 matching bases. Deletions cut 1 base from V and 1 base from J, with 14 bases between. Germline values: CDR1 SGHRS, CDR2 YFSETQ. The CDR3 has 16 residues. The CDR3 reads CASSLYIRGFQETQYF. The CDR3 DNA sequence: TGCGCCAGCAGCTTGTACATACGGGGTTTCCAAGAGACCCAGTACTTC. The whole variable domain, filled in from reference TRBV5-1 and TRBJ2-5, reads KAGVTQTPRYLIKTRGQQVTLSCSPISGHRSVSWYQQTPGQGLQFLFEYFSETQRNKGNFPGRFSGRQFSNSRSEMNVSTLELGDSALYLCASSLYIRGFQETQYFGPGTRLLVL.

The chain joins TRBV27 to TRBJ2-7; D is perhaps TRBD1 (5 bases). Trimming stripped 8 bases from V and 2 bases from J, with 16 bases between. Germline assignment: CDR1 MNHEY and CDR2 SMNVEV (reference sequence). This CDR3 contains 14 residues. The chain's CDR3 is CASASGMIAYEQYF. The CDR3 region has the DNA TGTGCCAGCGCCTCAGGGATGATCGCCTACGAGCAGTACTTC.

This clone was seen a handful of times. The rearrangement uses TRBV27 and TRBJ1-1; TRBD1 might be the D (5 bases). The germline V and J ends were trimmed by 6 bases and 4 bases, with 15 bases remaining between them. The CDR3 has 14 residues. Per germline, CDR1 MNHEY and CDR2 SMNVEV (reference sequence). Here the CDR3 DNA reads TGTGCCAGCAGCGGCCGGGGGGTGGTCACTGAAGCTTTCTTT. Amino acids: CASSGRGVVTEAFF.

The rearrangement links TRBV7-6 to TRBJ1-3; TRBD1 matches at 8 bases. CDR1 and CDR2 (germline): SGHVS, FNYEAQ. V was clipped by 4 bases and J by 0 bases; unmatched bases: 2. CDR3 length: 15 residues. CDR3 loop: CASSYGQGSGNTIYF. Here the CDR3 DNA reads TGTGCCAGCAGCTACGGACAGGGCTCTGGAAACACCATATATTTT.

The gene calls are TRBV7-9 and TRBJ2-1; 9 nucleotides line up with TRBD2. V shed 0 bases and J 8 bases; nucleotides not matched to a gene: 5. Germline CDR1 is SEHNR and CDR2 is FQNEAQ (reference sequence). The CDR3 is made up of 15 amino acids. CDR3: CASSLASGSIDEQFF. The CDR3 DNA sequence: TGTGCCAGCAGCTTAGCTAGCGGGAGCATCGATGAGCAGTTCTTC.

The chain combines TRBV7-7 with TRBJ2-1, with D hard to call. There are 13 residues in the CDR3. Germline V CDR1 and CDR2: SSHAT, FNYEAQ (reference sequence). V was cut by 5 bases and J by 8 bases, with 13 bases left in between. CDR3 in amino acids: CASSMLGVDEQFF. In DNA form, the CDR3 reads TGTGCCAGCAGCATGCTTGGCGTCGATGAGCAGTTCTTC.

The chain combines TRBV29-1 with TRBJ2-3, with D perhaps matching TRBD1 (5 bases). The V end lost 0 bases, the J end lost 0 bases, and 16 bases lay between the germline ends. The germline gives CDR1 SQVTM, CDR2 ANQGSEA. The CDR3 covers 17 residues. The CDR3 coding sequence is TGCAGCGTTGAAGAACGCCGTCGACAGCGCAGCACAGATACGCAGTATTTT. This encodes CSVEERRRQRSTDTQYF.

J is TRBJ2-2 and V is TRBV6-1; D is possibly TRBD2 (6 bases). V was shortened by 4 bases and J by 5 bases, with 14 bases between the two germline ends. CDR3 size: 15 residues. The germline CDR1 and CDR2 sequences are MNHNS and SASEGT. This CDR3 reads CASSVRGAGTGELFF. CDR3 DNA sequence: TGTGCCAGCAGTGTAAGGGGCGCGGGGACCGGGGAGCTGTTTTTT.

Notes on this clone: The junction departs from the called germline gene at one end, perhaps through a read error. V gene TRBV6-5 combines with J gene TRBJ1-2, with D possibly matching TRBD1 (6 bases). This CDR3 spans 13 amino acids. CDR1 and CDR2 (germline): MNHEY, SVGAGI. The CDR3 DNA reads TGTGCCACCCATAAACCGGGGGGCCGTGGCGACACCTTC. Encoded protein: CATHKPGGRGDTF.

This clone was counted once. V is TRBV7-3 and J is TRBJ1-1; 8 bases agree with TRBD1. This CDR3 is built from 18 residues. V lost 2 bases and J lost 2; bases outside the gene matches: 13. Germline V gene lookup returns CDR1 SGHTA and CDR2 FQGTGA. CDR3 amino acids: CASSLFVAGGSGNTEAFF. The CDR3 nucleotides read TGTGCCAGCAGCTTATTCGTCGCAGGGGGCTCGGGAAACACTGAAGCTTTCTTT. The full variable domain, completed using reference TRBV7-3 and TRBJ1-1, is GAGVSQTPSNKVTEKGKYVELRCDPISGHTALYWYRQSLGQGPEFLIYFQGTGAADDSGLPNDRFFAVRPEGSVSTLKIQRTERGDSAVYLCASSLFVAGGSGNTEAFFGQGTRLTVV.

V is TRBV5-4 and J is TRBJ2-5; a weak D match, TRBD1 (6 bases). Deletions cut 1 base from V and 5 bases from J, with 9 bases between. The CDR3 covers 13 residues. Looked up from germline, CDR1 is SGHNT and CDR2 is YYREEE (reference sequence). The CDR3 sequence: CASSLKGVETQYF. DNA of the CDR3: TGTGCCAGCAGCTTGAAGGGGGTGGAGACCCAGTACTTC. The full variable domain, its missing parts supplied by reference TRBV5-4 and TRBJ2-5, is ETGVTQSPTHLIKTRGQQVTLRCSSQSGHNTVSWYQQALGQGPQFIFQYYREEENGRGNFPPRFSGLQFPNYSSELNVNALELDDSALYLCASSLKGVETQYFGPGTRLLVL.

CDR3 region: CASSIDLLRTEAFF. The CDR3 region has the DNA TGTGCCAGTAGTATAGATCTCCTGCGGACTGAAGCTTTCTTT. J is TRBJ1-1 and V is TRBV19; D gene unclear. The CDR3 sequence is 14 residues long. Looked up from germline, CDR1 is LNHDA and CDR2 is SQIVND (reference sequence). Trimming pared 0 bases from V and 5 bases from J, leaving 10 bases between.

The CDR3 coding sequence is TGTGCCAGCAGCTTAGTTAGGGGGAGCGAGCAGTACTTC. Protein sequence: CASSLVRGSEQYF. This chain joins TRBV7-9 and TRBJ2-7, with a possible D match to TRBD1 (6 bases). The CDR3 contains 13 residues. V dropped 1 base and J dropped 6 bases, with 10 bases sitting between them. Germline CDR1 and CDR2: SEHNR and FQNEAQ (reference sequence).

This clone has just one count. The V and J genes are TRBV28 and TRBJ2-2, with 7 bases matching TRBD1. The junction had 18 bases not matched to a gene; V was cut back by 4 bases and J by 4 bases. Germline V lookup: CDR1 MDHEN, CDR2 SYDVKM. This CDR3 spans 19 amino acids. Written as DNA, the CDR3 is TGTGCCAGCAGTTGTGGGGCAGGGGGTCTAGATGTTTGCACCGGGGAGCTGTTTTTT. Its translation: CASSCGAGGLDVCTGELFF.

With regard to this clone: Other DNA sequences in this specimen translate into the identical CDR3. The chain recombines TRBV2 with TRBJ1-4; TRBD1 aligns across 8 bases. The germline CDR1 and CDR2 sequences are SNHLY and FYNNEI. V shed 6 bases and J 5 bases; nucleotides not matched to a gene: 5. The CDR3 loop spans 14 amino acids. CDR3 DNA sequence: TGTGCCAGCAGCGCCGGGACAGGAAATGAAAAACTGTTTTTT. This sequence encodes CASSAGTGNEKLFF. The complete variable domain, with remaining parts taken from reference TRBV2 and TRBJ1-4, reads EPEVTQTPSHQVTQMGQEVILRCVPISNHLYFYWYRQILGQKVEFLVSFYNNEISEKSEIFDDQFSVERPDGSNFTLKIRSTKLEDSAMYFCASSAGTGNEKLFFGSGTQLSVL.

This clone was found once. The chain joins TRBV11-2 to TRBJ1-6; D is unresolved. The CDR3 consists of 19 residues. CDR1 and CDR2 (germline): SGHAT, FQNNGV. Deletions cut 0 bases from V and 1 base from J, with 16 bases between. The CDR3 loop reads CASSLDLKGGLSYNSPLHF. Written as DNA, the CDR3 is TGTGCCAGCAGCTTAGACCTAAAAGGTGGACTATCCTATAATTCACCCCTCCACTTT.

The V and J genes are TRBV18 and TRBJ1-2; D remains ambiguous. V gave up 3 bases and J gave up 8 bases, with 13 bases separating them. The CDR3 length is 13 residues. CDR1 and CDR2 from the germline V gene are KGHSH and LQKENI. This CDR3 is CASSPPPPGGYTF. The CDR3 nucleotides read TGTGCCAGCTCACCTCCCCCCCCGGGGGGCTACACCTTC.

This clone showed up just a few times. The V call is TRBV9, the J call TRBJ1-4; D is undetermined. Trimming stripped 0 bases from V and 8 bases from J, with 11 bases between. CDR3 length equals 14 residues. Germline CDR1 and CDR2: SGDLS and YYNGEE. The CDR3 DNA reads TGTGCCAGCAGCGTAGACGGGTTTGGAGAAAAACTGTTTTTT. Amino acid sequence: CASSVDGFGEKLFF.

The chain is built from TRBV9 and TRBJ2-3; 7 nucleotides agree with TRBD2. Per germline, CDR1 SGDLS and CDR2 YYNGEE. The CDR3 covers 16 residues. V shed 4 bases, J shed 4 bases, and the junction held 12 bases outside the gene matches. The CDR3 nucleotides read TGTGCCAGCAGCTTCAGCCCGGGGGGTAGCGCAGATACGCAGTATTTT. Its translation: CASSFSPGGSADTQYF.

The V gene is TRBV6-5, the J gene TRBJ2-7; D may correspond to TRBD1 or TRBD2 (5 bases each). Germline CDR1 and CDR2: MNHEY and SVGAGI. Trimming took off 5 bases at V and 8 bases at J, with 13 bases between the two ends. The CDR3 has 12 residues. The CDR3 region has the DNA TGTGCCAGCAGTCAAAACCGGGACCAGCAGTACTTC. Translation: CASSQNRDQQYF.

The DNA for the CDR3 is TGTGCCAGCAGCCTGAGGACAGGGTACACTGAAGCTTTCTTT. Translated: CASSLRTGYTEAFF. This chain links TRBV11-2 with TRBJ1-1; 8 bases agree with TRBD1. This CDR3 is 14 amino acids long. The V and J ends lost 5 bases and 3 bases, in that order; junction bases with no gene match: 5. Looked up from germline, CDR1 is SGHAT and CDR2 is FQNNGV.

V gene TRBV5-1 combines with J gene TRBJ2-7; TRBD2 matches at 9 bases. Trimming removed 4 bases from V and 7 bases from J; junction bases left unmatched: 15. The CDR3 has 16 amino acids. Looked up from germline, CDR1 is SGHRS and CDR2 is YFSETQ. This CDR3 is CASSGLLRLAGREQYF. CDR3 in DNA: TGCGCCAGCAGCGGCCTTTTACGTCTAGCGGGAAGGGAGCAGTACTTC.

The rearrangement uses TRBV7-3 and TRBJ2-7; D may be TRBD1 (5 bases). The CDR3 is 15 amino acids. Germline CDR1 SGHTA, CDR2 FQGTGA. The ends were cut back, 2 bases at V and 2 bases at J, with 13 bases in the middle. The CDR3, as DNA: TGTGCCAGCAGCTTAGGAAGGGGCTCCACCTACGAGCAGTACTTC. It yields the protein CASSLGRGSTYEQYF.

V and J are TRBV5-5 and TRBJ2-5; D gene unclear. The CDR3 is made up of 14 amino acids. Germline-derived CDR1 and CDR2 are SGHKS and YYEKEE (reference sequence). The V gene lost 1 base and the J gene lost 1 base, with 8 bases spanning the gap. CDR3 nucleotide sequence: TGTGCCAGCAGCTTGCCGGTACGCCAAGAGACCCAGTACTTC. It yields the protein CASSLPVRQETQYF.

This clone was seen just once. Within the sample, other DNA sequences also encode this same CDR3. V gene TRBV28 combines with J gene TRBJ2-1; no firm D call. V was shortened by 2 bases and J by 7 bases, with 3 bases between the two germline ends. From germline, CDR1 is MDHEN and CDR2 SYDVKM. The CDR3 contains 11 residues. The CDR3 DNA follows: TGTGCCAGCAGTTTAGAAAATGAGCAGTTCTTC. It specifies CASSLENEQFF.

CDR3 sequence: CASSPGTSGRSSEQFF. The CDR3, as DNA: TGTGCCAGCAGCCCAGGGACTAGCGGGAGGTCTTCGGAGCAGTTCTTC. The chain recombines TRBV5-4 with TRBJ2-1; TRBD2 aligns across 15 bases. The trim removed 4 bases at V and 10 bases at J, leaving 9 bases unmatched. In germline, CDR1 is SGHNT, CDR2 YYREEE (reference sequence). This CDR3 contains 16 residues.

The chain joins TRBV5-1 to TRBJ2-1, with 9 bases aligning to TRBD2. The germline gives CDR1 SGHRS, CDR2 YFSETQ. V trimming: 2 bases; J trimming: 0 bases; junction bases outside the gene matches: 21. The CDR3 runs to 22 residues. DNA of the CDR3: TGCGCCAGCAGCTTCCCCGGTTCAGCGGGAGGTTTAATAGAAGGCTCCTACAATGAGCAGTTCTTC. Translation: CASSFPGSAGGLIEGSYNEQFF.

This rearrangement joins TRBV7-2 to TRBJ2-1, with a weak D call TRBD2 (5 bases). This CDR3 region has 13 residues. Trimming cost V 0 bases and J 10 bases, with 10 bases left between them. CDR1 SGHTA and CDR2 FQGNSA come from the germline V gene. The CDR3 DNA reads as TGTGCCAGCAGCTTAGCTCCGCCGGGGGAGCAGTTCTTC. This translates into CASSLAPPGEQFF.

CDR3 sequence (DNA): TGTGCCAGTACTTCCCGCAGGGGAGGCACTGAAGCTTTCTTT. Amino acids: CASTSRRGGTEAFF. The J gene is TRBJ1-1, the V gene TRBV19; D is possibly TRBD1 (6 bases). From germline, CDR1 is LNHDA and CDR2 SQIVND (reference sequence). Trimming shortened V by 7 bases and J by 4 bases, and 16 bases separated the two germline ends. This CDR3 comprises 14 residues. Supplemented by reference TRBV19 and TRBJ1-1, the full variable domain reads DGGITQSPKYLFRKEGQNVTLSCEQNLNHDAMYWYRQDPGQGLRLIYYSQIVNDFQKGDIAEGYSVSREKKESFPLTVTSAQKNPTAFYLCASTSRRGGTEAFFGQGTRLTVV.